The 22 T cell receptor beta chains below were found in one sample sequenced in a study of molecular identifiers for immune sequencing clone quantification. TCRdb fed the PCR reads into MiXCR, producing one record per CDR3 protein. The sample lists 250,000 to 350,000 distinct CDR3 sequences, 20% to 25% occurring once. The sample consisted of naive CD8+ T cells from blood, with Jurkat cell RNA spiked in. Regarding subset: FACS-sorted CD8+CD4-CCR7+CD45RA+ naive T cells. Receptors were obtained from a human donor in good health. Some libraries in this study had Jurkat cell RNA spiked in.

The sample holds many counts of this clonotype. The rearrangement links TRBV7-6 to TRBJ1-3, with 8 nucleotides matching TRBD1. The CDR3 extends over 15 amino acids. V was pared by 5 bases and J by 4 bases, with 7 bases of the junction left unmatched. CDR1 SGHVS and CDR2 FNYEAQ come from the germline V gene. CDR3 DNA: TGTGCCAGCAGCGGGACAGGAGTAATCGGAAACACCATATATTTT. Translation gives CASSGTGVIGNTIYF.

This clonotype was recorded many times. The V and J genes are TRBV7-2 and TRBJ1-1, with a tentative D call TRBD1 (6 bases). Trimming removed 2 bases at V and 5 bases at J, with 39 bases between. This CDR3 region has 23 residues. Germline CDR1 SGHTA, CDR2 FQGNSA. CDR3 loop: CASSLRNPIKGEKGHPRRTEAFF. CDR3 sequence (DNA): TGTGCCAGCAGCTTAAGGAACCCAATTAAGGGGGAAAAAGGACACCCTAGGCGGACTGAAGCTTTCTTT.

There are many counts of this clonotype. The chain joins TRBV4-3 to TRBJ1-4; no reliable D call. Germline lookup yields CDR1 LGHNA and CDR2 YSLEER. This CDR3 region has 15 residues. The V end lost 0 bases, the J end lost 5 bases, and 10 bases lay between the germline ends. CDR3 in DNA: TGCGCCAGCAGCCAAGAGTCGGGGTCCAATGAAAAACTGTTTTTT. Residues: CASSQESGSNEKLFF.

The rearrangement joins TRBV7-8 to TRBJ2-7; a possible D gene is TRBD1 (6 bases). Trimming shortened V by 7 bases and J by 5 bases, and 18 bases separated the two germline ends. CDR1 and CDR2 from the germline V gene are SGHVS and FQNEAQ. The CDR3 runs 14 residues. The CDR3 DNA sequence: TGTGCCAGCAATCACCCGGACAGCGTTAACGAGCAGTACTTC. Its translation: CASNHPDSVNEQYF.

The table lists this clonotype with many counts. V gene TRBV24-1 combines with J gene TRBJ2-1, with D possibly called TRBD1 or TRBD2 (5 bases each). This CDR3 is built from 15 residues. Trimming removed 9 bases from V and 4 bases from J, with 18 bases in between. Germline-derived CDR1 and CDR2 are KGHDR and SFDVKD. The CDR3 sequence: CATPFGGGPYNEQFF. CDR3 coding DNA: TGTGCCACCCCGTTTGGTGGGGGACCTTACAATGAGCAGTTCTTC.

In its sample, this clonotype was seen many times. The chain employs TRBV6-6 and TRBJ1-1; TRBD1 matches at 7 bases. Germline V lookup: CDR1 MNHNY, CDR2 SVGAGI (reference sequence). The trim removed 6 bases at V and 0 bases at J, leaving 10 bases unmatched. This CDR3 is 16 amino acids long. CDR3 DNA sequence: TGTGCCAGCAGGGGGACAGAAATACACATGAACACTGAAGCTTTCTTT. Its protein is CASRGTEIHMNTEAFF.

This clonotype was detected a few times. The rearrangement uses TRBV4-2 and TRBJ1-2, with D possibly matching TRBD1 (6 bases). Germline V CDR1 and CDR2: LGHNA, YNFKEQ. The CDR3 sequence is 19 residues long. V shed 0 bases and J shed 2 bases, with 22 bases lying between them. CDR3 protein: CASSQDEIAATGHNYGYTF. The CDR3 region has the DNA TGTGCCAGCAGCCAAGATGAAATAGCCGCCACAGGGCACAACTATGGCTACACCTTC.

In this sample, this clonotype turned up many times. The J gene is TRBJ1-1, the V gene TRBV19; D call uncertain. Germline V gives CDR1 LNHDA, CDR2 SQIVND (reference sequence). Trimming stripped 7 bases from V and 7 bases from J, with 13 bases between. CDR3 length: 12 amino acids. CDR3 amino acids: CASKTPRGEAFF. The CDR3 nucleotides are TGTGCCAGTAAGACTCCTCGCGGTGAAGCTTTCTTT.

The table lists this clonotype with many counts. The chain carries TRBV6-6 and TRBJ2-7; a weak D match, TRBD1 (5 bases). Germline V gene lookup returns CDR1 MNHNY and CDR2 SVGAGI (reference sequence). Trimming took 3 bases from V and 3 from J, leaving 9 bases between them. The CDR3 loop spans 13 amino acids. CDR3 amino acids: CASSYWTHYEQYF. As DNA, the CDR3 is TGTGCCAGCAGTTATTGGACACACTACGAGCAGTACTTC.

This clonotype came up a few times. CDR3 in amino acids: CAISDQGRETQYF. CDR3 bases: TGTGCCATCAGTGATCAGGGTAGAGAGACCCAGTACTTC. This sequence joins TRBV10-3 and TRBJ2-5, with D possibly TRBD1 on 5 matching bases. The CDR3 extends over 13 amino acids. Germline CDR1 reads ENHRY; CDR2 reads SYGVKD. V lost 3 bases and J lost 4, with 9 bases in between.

This clonotype has at least ten counts. The chain links TRBV4-1 to TRBJ2-7, with TRBD1 matching 8 bases. Unmatched junction bases numbered 6, after V lost 1 base and J lost 1 base. This CDR3 spans 16 amino acids. Germline V CDR1 and CDR2: MGHRA, YSYEKL. The CDR3 loop is CASSQAGTGTSYEQYF. For the CDR3, the DNA is TGCGCCAGCAGCCAAGCTGGGACAGGCACTTCCTACGAGCAGTACTTC.

The genes are TRBV7-8 and TRBJ2-2, with TRBD2 matching 7 bases. The CDR3 sequence is 15 residues long. CDR1 SGHVS and CDR2 FQNEAQ come from the germline V gene. Trimming removed 4 bases from V and 2 bases from J; junction bases left unmatched: 4. Written as DNA, the CDR3 is TGTGCCAGCAGCTCGTGGGGGGGTAACACCGGGGAGCTGTTTTTT. It specifies CASSSWGGNTGELFF.

This clonotype appeared a few times. The rearrangement joins TRBV2 to TRBJ2-5; TRBD1 aligns across 7 bases. Per the germline V gene, CDR1 is SNHLY and CDR2 is FYNNEI. The CDR3 is made up of 18 amino acids. V lost 2 bases to trimming and J lost 2 bases; unmatched junction nucleotides: 14. CDR3 in amino acids: CASSETSLAGGLQETQYF. DNA for the CDR3: TGTGCCAGCAGTGAAACGTCCTTGGCAGGGGGTTTACAAGAGACCCAGTACTTC.

CDR3 in DNA: TGTGCCAGCAGCTTTGTGGGGACGAGATCCTACGAGCAGTACTTC. Its protein is CASSFVGTRSYEQYF. The genes are TRBV7-9 and TRBJ2-7, with D possibly called TRBD1 or TRBD2 (5 bases each). Trimming shortened V by 3 bases and J by 1 base, and 13 bases separated the two germline ends. CDR1 and CDR2 from the germline V gene are SEHNR and FQNEAQ (reference sequence). This CDR3 region has 15 residues.

This clonotype was recorded at least ten times. The chain joins TRBV7-9 to TRBJ2-2, with 7 bases aligning to TRBD1. Germline trimming cut 6 bases from V and 0 bases from J; bases unmatched to any gene: 10. CDR1 is SEHNR and CDR2 is FQNEAQ in the germline V gene (reference sequence). This CDR3 region has 17 residues. DNA of the CDR3: TGTGCCAGCAGGCCACATTACGGGACAGCGAACACCGGGGAGCTGTTTTTT. This codes for CASRPHYGTANTGELFF.

Only a few counts were recorded for this clonotype. Here the CDR3 reads CASSRTPVYEQYF. The CDR3 DNA follows: TGTGCCAGCAGTAGGACACCGGTCTACGAGCAGTACTTC. This chain joins TRBV6-2 or TRBV6-3 and TRBJ2-7; D may be TRBD1 (5 bases). Germline CDR1 is MNHEY and CDR2 is SVGEGT. The CDR3 length is 13 residues. V was shortened by 5 bases and J by 3 bases, with 11 bases between the two germline ends.

This clonotype was counted at least ten times. The rearrangement uses TRBV7-8 and TRBJ1-1, with D uncertain. The CDR3 is 12 residues long. Germline loops: CDR1 SGHVS, CDR2 FQNEAQ. Trimming removed 2 bases at V and 5 bases at J, with 6 bases between. CDR3: CASSLLLTEAFF. Written as DNA, the CDR3 is TGTGCCAGCAGCTTATTGTTGACTGAAGCTTTCTTT.

V and J are TRBV4-3 and TRBJ2-3, with 9 bases that match TRBD2. The CDR3 has 16 amino acids. After removal of 3 bases from V and 2 bases from J, the junction contained 6 bases not matched to a gene. CDR1 and CDR2 (germline): LGHNA, YSLEER. As DNA, the CDR3 is TGCGCCAGCAGCCAGGAGGGACTAGCTGACACAGATACGCAGTATTTT. It yields the protein CASSQEGLADTDTQYF.

Concerning this clonotype itself: At one end, the junction sequence differs from germline, possibly due to a read error. The chain is built from TRBV20-1 and TRBJ2-3; unclear D gene. Looked up from germline, CDR1 is DFQATT and CDR2 is SNEGSKA (reference sequence). CDR3 length: 12 amino acids. The chain's CDR3 is CGASSSTDTQYF. CDR3 DNA: TGCGGTGCTAGTAGTAGCACAGATACGCAGTATTTT.

V usage is TRBV6-1 and J usage is TRBJ2-7, with D unresolved. The CDR3 is made up of 12 amino acids. Germline CDR1 is MNHNS and CDR2 is SASEGT. With 0 bases removed from V and 4 bases from J, the gap between germline ends came to 4 bases. The CDR3 bases are TGTGCCAGCAGTGAAGCCCCATACGAGCAGTACTTC. Translating it yields CASSEAPYEQYF.

This clonotype was picked up many times. This rearrangement joins TRBV2 to TRBJ1-2; D not resolved. The V gene's germline CDR1 is SNHLY and CDR2 FYNNEI. V dropped 4 bases and J dropped 6 bases, with 15 bases sitting between them. The CDR3 contains 14 residues. The CDR3 DNA is TGTGCCAGCAGTGGGTTAGGGATTCCTGATGGCTACACCTTC. This sequence encodes CASSGLGIPDGYTF.

CDR3: CASSQDAALALRSSYEQYF. Here the CDR3 DNA reads TGCGCCAGCAGCCAAGATGCCGCGCTAGCGTTGAGGAGCTCCTACGAGCAGTACTTC. The chain couples TRBV4-3 to TRBJ2-7; perhaps TRBD2 as D (6 bases). This CDR3 is 19 amino acids long. Germline V gene lookup returns CDR1 LGHNA and CDR2 YSLEER. Trimming stripped 0 bases from V and 0 bases from J, with 21 bases between.